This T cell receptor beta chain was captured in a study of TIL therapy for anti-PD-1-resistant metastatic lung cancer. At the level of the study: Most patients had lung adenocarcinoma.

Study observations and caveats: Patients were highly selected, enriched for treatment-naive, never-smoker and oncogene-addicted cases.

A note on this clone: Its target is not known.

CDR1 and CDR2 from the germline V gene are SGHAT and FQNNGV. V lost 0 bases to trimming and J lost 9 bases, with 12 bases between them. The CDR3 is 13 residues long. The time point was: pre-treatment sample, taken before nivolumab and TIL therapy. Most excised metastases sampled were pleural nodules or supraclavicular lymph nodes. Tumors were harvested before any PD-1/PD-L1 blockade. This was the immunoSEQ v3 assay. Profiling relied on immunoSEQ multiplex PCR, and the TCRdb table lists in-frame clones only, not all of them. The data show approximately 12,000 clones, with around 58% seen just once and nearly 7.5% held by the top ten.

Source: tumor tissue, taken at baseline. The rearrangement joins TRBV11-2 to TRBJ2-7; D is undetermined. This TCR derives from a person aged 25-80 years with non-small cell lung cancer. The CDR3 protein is CASSLDRNRAQYF. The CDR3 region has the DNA TGTGCCAGCAGCTTAGATAGGAACCGGGCGCAGTACTTC. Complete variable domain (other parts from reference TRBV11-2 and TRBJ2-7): EAGVAQSPRYKIIEKRQSVAFWCNPISGHATLYWYQQILGQGPKLLIQFQNNGVVDDSQLPKDRFSAERLKGVDSTLKIQPAKLEDSAVYLCASSLDRNRAQYFGPGTRLTVT.